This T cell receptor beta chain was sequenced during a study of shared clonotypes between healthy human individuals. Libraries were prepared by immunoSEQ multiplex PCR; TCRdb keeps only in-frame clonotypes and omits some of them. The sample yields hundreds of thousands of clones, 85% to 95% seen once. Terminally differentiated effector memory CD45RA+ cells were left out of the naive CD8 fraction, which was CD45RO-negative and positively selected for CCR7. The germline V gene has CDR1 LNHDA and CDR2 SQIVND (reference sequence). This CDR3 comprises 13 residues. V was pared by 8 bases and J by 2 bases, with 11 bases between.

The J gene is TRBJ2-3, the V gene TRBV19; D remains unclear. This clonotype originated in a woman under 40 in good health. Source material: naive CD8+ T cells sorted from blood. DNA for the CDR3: TGTGCCAGTGCTTGGCGGATCACAGATACGCAGTATTTT. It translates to CASAWRITDTQYF.